This TCR beta chain originates from a study of vaccination effects on CD4 cells after COVID-19. Germline V gene data show CDR1 as SGHTA and CDR2 as FQGNSA. This CDR3 has 15 amino acids. V shed 0 bases and J 5 bases; nucleotides not matched to a gene: 1. Viral peptide pool expansion of antigen-specific CD4+ T cells preceded sequencing in the ViraFEST assay. Following 10 days of culture, CD4+ T cells were isolated. None of the vaccinated had previously contracted SARS-CoV-2, and their nucleocapsid antibodies tested negative. This clone occurred a few times. The antigen is unknown. The method was immunoSEQ multiplex PCR; TCRdb's version includes in-frame clones alone and lacks a portion of them. The top ten hold approximately 31% of the sample, which has around 28,000 clones, about 80% seen once.

This clonotype was sampled from a human donor who received a COVID-19 vaccine. The sample consisted of CD4+ T cells from PBMCs cultured with SARS-CoV-2 spike peptides, taken before COVID-19 vaccination. The genes are TRBV7-2 and TRBJ2-1, with 10 bases identical to TRBD2. CDR3 sequence (DNA): TGTGCCAGCAGCTTAGCTAGCGGGGGGCACAATGAGCAGTTCTTC. Its protein product is CASSLASGGHNEQFF.